This T cell receptor (beta chain) was captured by sequencing in a study of cytomegalovirus exposure and HLA in healthy donors (dated by TCRdb to the late 2010s). Regarding the complete study: According to a later analysis, one platform produced both the approximately 110 validation repertoires and the 666 repertoires of the first cohort. The aim of the study was to test whether cataloging public T cell receptors could identify signatures of past pathogen exposure. In addition to the first cohort of 650 to 800 subjects, a separate validation cohort of 120 different subjects was used. To predict cytomegalovirus infection status, the study brought together high-throughput TCR immunosequencing, statistical association of individual TCRs with disease status, and machine learning.

Comments on this clone: No cognate antigen has been identified for it. Base qualities were left out, and no much larger clone turns up one base away.

Receptor amplification or capture employed the immunoSEQ multiplex PCR assay. The source study handled its data this way. A statistical classification framework was built for diagnosing cytomegalovirus status from the catalog of TCR beta chain sequences. The immuneACCESS repertoire file appears here via TCRdb, limited to in-frame rearrangements. These files lack a portion of the clones; in checked studies, under half of the deficit traces to unresolved V genes, and the cause of the others is not known. D and trimming come from the DNA, and the V and J calls and clone size come from that table. The table for this sample lists 150,000 to 200,000 clones; nearly 90% of them were counted only once. 4.2% of the sample belongs to the ten largest clones. The donors were included in the validation cohort of some 110 subjects, a group kept apart from the roughly 690-subject first cohort. Summary of the overall study and its limitations: In vitro tests confirmed that three of the cytomegalovirus-associated TCR beta chains recognize cytomegalovirus antigens. A later analysis lacked HLA typing for the validation cohort, so it scored co-occurrence in that cohort across all 110 or so repertoires. Across donors, most TCR sequences were observed very rarely, whereas some public TCRs were present in many individuals. In a later analysis, TCRs clustered in the first cohort were found to also tend to co-occur in the roughly 120 validation repertoires, with 94% of cluster scores above 0. The study gave a list of under 200 TCR beta chains associated with cytomegalovirus. In both the original and validation cohorts, the classifier was reported to diagnose cytomegalovirus status with high specificity and sensitivity. The authors suggested that the approach could potentially be extended to other disease states and immunological phenotypes.

The clonotype originates from a man younger than 30 in good health and CMV-seropositive. The sequenced sample consisted of PBMCs.

The nucleotide sequence is TGTGCCAGCAGTTTCGTGGCGGGACTAGCGGGAGGCCTAACAGATACGCAGTATTTT. This translates into CASSFVAGLAGGLTDTQYF. The rearranged segments are TRBV28 and TRBJ2-3; 15 central bases correspond to TRBD2. Per the germline V gene, MDHEN is the CDR1 and SYDVKM is the CDR2. The junction shows trimming of 3 bases on V and 3 bases on J, and the gene matches do not reach 10 bases of it. From cysteine to phenylalanine, the CDR3 is 19 amino acids long. Just CDR3 DNA is preserved here, 57 bases in frame from base 1.